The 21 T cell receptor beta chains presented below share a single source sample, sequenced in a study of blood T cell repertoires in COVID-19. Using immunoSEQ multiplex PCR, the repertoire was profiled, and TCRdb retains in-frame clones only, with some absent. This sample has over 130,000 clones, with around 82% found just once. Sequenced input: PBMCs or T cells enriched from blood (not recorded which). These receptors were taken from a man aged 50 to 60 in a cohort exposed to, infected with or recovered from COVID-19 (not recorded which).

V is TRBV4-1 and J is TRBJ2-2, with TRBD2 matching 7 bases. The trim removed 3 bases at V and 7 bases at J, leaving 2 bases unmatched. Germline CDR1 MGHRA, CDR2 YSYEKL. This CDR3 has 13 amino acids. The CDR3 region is CASSQGGVGELFF. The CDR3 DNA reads TGCGCCAGCAGCCAGGGGGGGGTCGGGGAGCTGTTTTTT.

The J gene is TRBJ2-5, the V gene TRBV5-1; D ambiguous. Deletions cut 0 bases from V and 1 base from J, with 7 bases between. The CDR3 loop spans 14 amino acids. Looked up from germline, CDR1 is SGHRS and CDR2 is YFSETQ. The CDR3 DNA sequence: TGCGCCAGCAGCTTGGCTCCGGGCCAAGAGACCCAGTACTTC. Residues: CASSLAPGQETQYF.

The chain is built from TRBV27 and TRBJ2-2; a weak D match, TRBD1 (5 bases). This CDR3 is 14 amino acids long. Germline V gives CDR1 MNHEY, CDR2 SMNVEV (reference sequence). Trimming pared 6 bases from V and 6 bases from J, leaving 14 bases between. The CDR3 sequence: CASSLLQGAGELFF. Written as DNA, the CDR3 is TGTGCCAGCAGCCTTCTACAAGGGGCCGGGGAGCTGTTTTTT.

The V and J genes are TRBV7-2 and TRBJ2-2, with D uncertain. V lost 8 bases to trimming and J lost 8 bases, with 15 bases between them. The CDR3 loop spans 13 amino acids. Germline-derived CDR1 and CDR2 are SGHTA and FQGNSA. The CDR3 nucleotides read TGTGCCAGCCAGCGATACGCGCCGGGGGAGCTGTTTTTT. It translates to CASQRYAPGELFF.

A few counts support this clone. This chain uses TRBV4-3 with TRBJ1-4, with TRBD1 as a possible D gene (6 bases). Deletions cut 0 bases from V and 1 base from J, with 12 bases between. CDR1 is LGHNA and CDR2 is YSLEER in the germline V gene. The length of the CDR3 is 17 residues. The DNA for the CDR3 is TGCGCCAGCAGCCAAGACATGGACAGCCAAACTAATGAAAAACTGTTTTTT. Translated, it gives CASSQDMDSQTNEKLFF.

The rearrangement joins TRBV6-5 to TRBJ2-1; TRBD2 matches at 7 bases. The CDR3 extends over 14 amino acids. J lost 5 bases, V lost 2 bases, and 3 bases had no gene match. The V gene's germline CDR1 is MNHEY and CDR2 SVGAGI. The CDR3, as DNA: TGTGCCAGCAGTTACGCCGGGACTAACAATGAGCAGTTCTTC. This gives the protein CASSYAGTNNEQFF.

CDR3 DNA: TGCAGCGTTGAGGTCAGGGCTTACGAGCAGTACTTC. Protein product: CSVEVRAYEQYF. This chain links TRBV29-1 with TRBJ2-7; D perhaps matches TRBD1 (5 bases). With 3 bases removed from V and 4 bases from J, the gap between germline ends came to 10 bases. The germline gives CDR1 SQVTM, CDR2 ANQGSEA. The CDR3 covers 12 residues.

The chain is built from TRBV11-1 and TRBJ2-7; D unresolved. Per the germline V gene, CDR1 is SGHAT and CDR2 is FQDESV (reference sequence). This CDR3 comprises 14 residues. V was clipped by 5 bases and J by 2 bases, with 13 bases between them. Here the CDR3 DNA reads TGTGCCAGCAGCCAGCAGGTGATCGCCTACGAGCAGTACTTC. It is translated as CASSQQVIAYEQYF.

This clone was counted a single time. CDR3 sequence (DNA): TGTGCCAGCAGTTTAGGATGGGGGGGGAAAGAGACCCAGTACTTC. Amino acids: CASSLGWGGKETQYF. The rearrangement links TRBV27 to TRBJ2-5; 7 bases are shared with TRBD2. Germline CDR1 reads MNHEY; CDR2 reads SMNVEV (reference sequence). V lost 2 bases, J lost 3 bases, and 6 bases stayed unmatched. This CDR3 has 15 residues.

Written as DNA, the CDR3 is TGTGCCAGCAGCGTAGGAGCTAGCGCTTCCTACGAGCAGTACTTC. Amino acid sequence: CASSVGASASYEQYF. The chain couples TRBV9 to TRBJ2-7, with a weak D call TRBD2 (6 bases). This CDR3 is built from 15 residues. V lost 0 bases and J 1 base, leaving 11 bases between the germline ends. The germline CDR1 and CDR2 sequences are SGDLS and YYNGEE.

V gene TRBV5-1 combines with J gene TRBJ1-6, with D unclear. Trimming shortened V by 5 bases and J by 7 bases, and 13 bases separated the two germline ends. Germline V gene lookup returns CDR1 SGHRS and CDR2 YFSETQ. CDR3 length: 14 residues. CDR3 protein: CASREGFGNSPLHF. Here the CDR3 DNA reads TGCGCCAGCAGGGAGGGCTTCGGAAATTCACCCCTCCACTTT.

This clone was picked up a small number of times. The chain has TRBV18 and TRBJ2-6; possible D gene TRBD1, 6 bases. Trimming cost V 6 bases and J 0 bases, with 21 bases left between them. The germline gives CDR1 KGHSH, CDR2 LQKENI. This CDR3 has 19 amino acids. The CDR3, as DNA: TGTGCCAGCTCCCTAGACCAGGGGACCATGTACTCTGGGGCCAACGTCCTGACTTTC. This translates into CASSLDQGTMYSGANVLTF.

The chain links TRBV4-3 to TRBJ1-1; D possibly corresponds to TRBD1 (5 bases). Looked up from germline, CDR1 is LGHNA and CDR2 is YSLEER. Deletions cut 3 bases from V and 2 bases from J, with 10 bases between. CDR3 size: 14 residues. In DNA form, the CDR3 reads TGCGCCAGCAGCCAGGTGACAGTTAACACTGAAGCTTTCTTT. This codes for CASSQVTVNTEAFF.

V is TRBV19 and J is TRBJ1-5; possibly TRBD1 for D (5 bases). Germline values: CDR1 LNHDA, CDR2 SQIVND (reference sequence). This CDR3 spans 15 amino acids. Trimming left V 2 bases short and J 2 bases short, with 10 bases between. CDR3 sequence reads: CASSIYARGNQPQHF. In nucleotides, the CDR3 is TGTGCCAGTAGTATATATGCCAGGGGCAATCAGCCCCAGCATTTT.

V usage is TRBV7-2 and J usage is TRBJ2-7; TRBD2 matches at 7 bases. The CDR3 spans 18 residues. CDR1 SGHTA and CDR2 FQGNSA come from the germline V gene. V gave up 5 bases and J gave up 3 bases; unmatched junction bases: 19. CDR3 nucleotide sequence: TGTGCCAGCAGCGCAGACATGCGGGGGTCCTCGAGACACTACGAGCAGTACTTC. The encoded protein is CASSADMRGSSRHYEQYF.

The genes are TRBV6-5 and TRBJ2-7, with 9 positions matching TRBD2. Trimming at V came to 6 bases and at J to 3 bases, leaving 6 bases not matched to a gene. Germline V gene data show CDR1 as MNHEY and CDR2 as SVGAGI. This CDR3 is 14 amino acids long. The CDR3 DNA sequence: TGTGCCAGCAGCCCAGCGGGAGGCCTCTACGAGCAGTACTTC. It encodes CASSPAGGLYEQYF.

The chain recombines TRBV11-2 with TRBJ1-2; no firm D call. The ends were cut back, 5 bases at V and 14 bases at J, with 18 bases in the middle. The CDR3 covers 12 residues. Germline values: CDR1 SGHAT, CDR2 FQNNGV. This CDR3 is CASSPDSLTRTF. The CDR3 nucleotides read TGTGCCAGCAGCCCGGACTCCTTGACGAGGACCTTC.

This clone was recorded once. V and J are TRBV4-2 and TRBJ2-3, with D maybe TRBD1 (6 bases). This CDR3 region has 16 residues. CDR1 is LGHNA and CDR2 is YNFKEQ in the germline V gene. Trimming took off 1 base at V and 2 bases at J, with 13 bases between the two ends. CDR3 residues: CASSQAGQLLTDTQYF. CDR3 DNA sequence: TGTGCCAGCAGCCAAGCGGGACAACTCCTCACAGATACGCAGTATTTT.

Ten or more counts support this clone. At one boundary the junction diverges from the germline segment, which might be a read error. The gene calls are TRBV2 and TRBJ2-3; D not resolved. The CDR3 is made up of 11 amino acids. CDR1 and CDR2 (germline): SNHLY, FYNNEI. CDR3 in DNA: TGTGCCAGCAGAGAAGAACTTCTGCAGTATTTT. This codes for CASREELLQYF.

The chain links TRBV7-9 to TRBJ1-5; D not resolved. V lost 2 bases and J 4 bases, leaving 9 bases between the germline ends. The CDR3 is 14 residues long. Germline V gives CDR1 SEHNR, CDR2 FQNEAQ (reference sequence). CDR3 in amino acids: CASSLTGGNQPQHF. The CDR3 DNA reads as TGTGCCAGCAGCTTAACGGGTGGGAATCAGCCCCAGCATTTT.

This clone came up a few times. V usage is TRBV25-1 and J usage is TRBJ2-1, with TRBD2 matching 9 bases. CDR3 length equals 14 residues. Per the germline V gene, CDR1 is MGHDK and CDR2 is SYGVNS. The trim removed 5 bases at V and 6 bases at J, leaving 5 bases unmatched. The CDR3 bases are TGTGCCAGCAGTTGGGCGGGGGGGATCAATGAGCAGTTCTTC. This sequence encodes CASSWAGGINEQFF.